These T cell receptor beta chains were read from a single sample in a study of shared T cell receptors in the human thymus. Profiled with immunoSEQ multiplex PCR; TCRdb holds only in-frame clones, not every one. The data show 700,000 to 750,000 clones, approximately 85% seen once. The data also belong to a second study, concerning human thymus T cells.

Input material: thymocytes. Every receptor here comes from a girl in the first two years of life with a congenital heart defect. Both conserved end residues are part of each CDR3. The D gene is left open where the match is weak. The size entry is marked missing in some rows and otherwise reads once, few, many or a size class.

NA	TRBD1	TRBJ2-2	TRBV25-1	CASSRTPGQGANTGELFF	TGTGCCAGCAGTCGAACCCCCGGACAGGGGGCCAACACCGGGGAGCTGTTTTTT
NA	TRBD1	TRBJ2-2	TRBV6-1	CASSRGRTGELFF	TGTGCCAGCAGTAGGGGGCGTACCGGGGAGCTGTTTTTT
NA	NA	TRBJ1-3	TRBV7-9	CASSLSRGLPGNTIYF	TGTGCCAGCAGCCTCAGCCGGGGACTCCCAGGAAACACCATATATTTT
once	TRBD2	TRBJ2-1	TRBV5-1	CASSLASGVSSYNEQFF	TGCGCCAGCAGCTTGGCTAGCGGGGTTAGCTCCTACAATGAGCAGTTCTTC
NA	TRBD1	TRBJ2-6	TRBV5-6	CASSPPGGSGANVLTF	TGTGCCAGCAGCCCACCAGGGGGTTCTGGGGCCAACGTCCTGACTTTC
NA	NA	TRBJ1-1	TRBV11-3	CASSLVRGKMNTEAFF	TGTGCCAGCAGCTTAGTAAGGGGGAAGATGAACACTGAAGCTTTCTTT
NA	NA	TRBJ2-5	TRBV7-9	CASSPGGGGEETQYF	TGTGCCAGCAGTCCCGGGGGAGGCGGGGAAGAGACCCAGTACTTC
NA	NA	TRBJ1-5	TRBV2	CASTFRENQPQHF	TGTGCCAGCACCTTCAGGGAAAATCAGCCCCAGCATTTT
once	TRBD1	TRBJ2-1	TRBV5-1	CASSTRQGYNEQFF	TGCGCCAGCAGCACACGACAGGGATACAATGAGCAGTTCTTC
NA	NA	TRBJ2-6	TRBV4-1	CASSQAAKMDLLFSSGANVLTF	TGCGCCAGCAGCCAAGCCGCGAAGATGGACTTGCTATTTAGCTCTGGGGCCAACGTCCTGACTTTC
NA	NA	TRBJ2-3	TRBV9	CASSVGWGRTDTQYF	TGTGCCAGCAGCGTAGGGTGGGGGCGGACAGATACGCAGTATTTT
NA	TRBD2	TRBJ2-5	TRBV5-1	CASSPPTSVEETQYF	TGCGCCAGCAGCCCCCCGACTAGCGTTGAAGAGACCCAGTACTTC
NA	NA	TRBJ1-2	TRBV6-6	CASSNRLANYGYTF	TGTGCCAGCAGTAACAGGTTGGCTAACTATGGCTACACCTTC
NA	NA	TRBJ1-2	TRBV20-1	CSAPLAGGTF	TGCAGTGCCCCCCTAGCAGGCGGGACCTTC
NA	NA	TRBJ1-3	TRBV5-1	CASSLGQSSGNTIYF	TGCGCCAGCAGCTTGGGACAGAGCTCTGGAAACACCATATATTTT
NA	NA	TRBJ1-1	TRBV5-6	CASSPAGRNTEAFF	TGTGCCAGCAGCCCCGCGGGGAGAAACACTGAAGCTTTCTTT
NA	NA	TRBJ1-2	TRBV7-2	CASSLDSGTAAHGYTF	TGTGCCAGCAGCTTAGACTCGGGGACTGCTGCTCATGGCTACACCTTC
NA	TRBD1	TRBJ1-1	TRBV9	CASSVVLGGPGAEAFF	TGTGCCAGCAGCGTAGTTTTAGGGGGCCCGGGGGCTGAAGCTTTCTTT
NA	NA	TRBJ1-4	TRBV27	CASSLEAGFGEKLFF	TGTGCCAGCAGTTTAGAGGCAGGGTTTGGGGAAAAACTGTTTTTT
NA	TRBD1	TRBJ2-7	TRBV28	CASRLTGGRPSYEQYF	TGTGCCAGCAGACTAACAGGGGGTCGCCCTTCCTACGAGCAGTACTTC
few	TRBD1	TRBJ1-5	TRBV6-1	CASWSDRGGNQPQHF	TGTGCCAGCTGGAGCGACAGGGGCGGCAATCAGCCCCAGCATTTT
NA	NA	TRBJ1-3	TRBV5-8	CASSHRARGNTIYF	TGTGCCAGCAGCCACAGGGCTCGTGGAAACACCATATATTTT
NA	TRBD1	TRBJ2-7	TRBV6-5	CASSKGQGSSYEQYF	TGTGCCAGCAGTAAGGGACAGGGTAGCTCCTACGAGCAGTACTTC
NA	NA	TRBJ1-2	TRBV4-1	CASSPSPAGGYTF	TGCGCCAGCAGCCCCTCCCCGGCGGGGGGCTACACCTTC
NA	NA	TRBJ2-1	TRBV5-1	CASSLDRDNEQFF	TGCGCCAGCAGCTTGGACAGAGACAATGAGCAGTTCTTC
NA	NA	TRBJ2-1	TRBV6-5	CASSYEEGSYNEQFF	TGTGCCAGCAGTTACGAGGAGGGGTCCTACAATGAGCAGTTCTTC
NA	TRBD1	TRBJ1-2	TRBV29-1	CSVDRGFYGYTF	TGCAGCGTCGACAGGGGGTTCTATGGCTACACCTTC
NA	NA	TRBJ2-7	TRBV2	CASLRSNLEQYF	TGTGCCAGCCTAAGATCTAACTTAGAGCAGTACTTC
NA	NA	TRBJ2-5	TRBV6-1	CASSRGHGETQYF	TGTGCCAGCAGTCGAGGACACGGGGAGACCCAGTACTTC
NA	TRBD1	TRBJ1-1	TRBV6-5	CASSSGQGGNTEAFF	TGTGCCAGCAGTTCAGGACAGGGGGGCAACACTGAAGCTTTCTTT
NA	TRBD1	TRBJ1-3	TRBV28	CASSPPRGPIGNTIYF	TGTGCCAGCAGCCCCCCCAGGGGGCCGATTGGAAACACCATATATTTT
once	NA	TRBJ2-3	TRBV4-3	CASSHHGTLGTRDTQYF	TGCGCCAGCAGCCACCACGGGACTCTAGGGACCAGAGATACGCAGTATTTT
NA	NA	TRBJ1-2	TRBV5-1	CASSYGTHYGYTF	TGCGCCAGCAGCTACGGGACACACTATGGCTACACCTTC
NA	NA	TRBJ2-2	TRBV27	CASSRTISTGELFF	TGTGCCAGCAGTAGGACTATTAGCACCGGGGAGCTGTTTTTT
once	NA	TRBJ1-1	TRBV19	CASTLEGVNTEAFF	TGTGCCAGTACCCTAGAGGGGGTCAACACTGAAGCTTTCTTT
NA	NA	TRBJ1-3	TRBV5-6	CASSYLYRVAGNTIYF	TGTGCCAGCAGCTACTTATACAGGGTAGCTGGAAACACCATATATTTT
once	NA	TRBJ1-4	TRBV7-9	CASSWGEPGEKLFF	TGTGCCAGCAGCTGGGGGGAGCCAGGTGAAAAACTGTTTTTT
NA	TRBD2	TRBJ2-1	TRBV4-3	CASSQESSGGVGVRGFF	TGCGCCAGCAGCCAAGAGAGTAGCGGGGGGGTGGGGGTTCGTGGGTTCTTC
NA	TRBD1	TRBJ2-2	TRBV4-3	CASSRDRGGWAGELFF	TGCGCCAGCAGCCGGGACAGGGGAGGGTGGGCCGGGGAGCTGTTTTTT
NA	NA	TRBJ1-2	TRBV15	CATCRDGDRPYGYTF	TGTGCCACCTGTCGCGATGGAGATCGCCCCTATGGCTACACCTTC
NA	NA	TRBJ1-1	TRBV29-1	CSVRTVPLNTEAFF	TGCAGCGTTCGGACAGTCCCCTTGAACACTGAAGCTTTCTTT
once	NA	TRBJ1-2	TRBV5-1	CASSLAAGETYGYTF	TGCGCCAGCAGCTTGGCAGCAGGGGAAACTTATGGCTACACCTTC
NA	NA	TRBJ1-1	TRBV15	CATSRVRVGVTEAFF	TGTGCCACCAGCAGAGTCAGGGTTGGGGTCACTGAAGCTTTCTTT
few	TRBD1	TRBJ1-1	TRBV27	CASSPEGQGAKGTEAFF	TGTGCCAGCAGTCCCGAGGGACAGGGGGCAAAGGGGACTGAAGCTTTCTTT
NA	TRBD1	TRBJ1-2	TRBV5-1	CASSPGTGGISTF	TGCGCCAGCAGCCCCGGGACAGGGGGAATATCCACCTTC
NA	NA	TRBJ2-7	TRBV5-8	CASSLLEVSAEQYF	TGTGCCAGCAGCTTGCTCGAGGTTTCTGCCGAGCAGTACTTC
NA	TRBD1	TRBJ1-3	TRBV15	CATSSRGQGEGNTIYF	TGTGCCACCAGCAGTCGAGGACAGGGGGAAGGAAACACCATATATTTT
NA	TRBD1	TRBJ1-4	TRBV25-1	CASKPPRTGENEKLFF	TGTGCCAGCAAGCCGCCGCGGACAGGGGAAAATGAAAAACTGTTTTTT